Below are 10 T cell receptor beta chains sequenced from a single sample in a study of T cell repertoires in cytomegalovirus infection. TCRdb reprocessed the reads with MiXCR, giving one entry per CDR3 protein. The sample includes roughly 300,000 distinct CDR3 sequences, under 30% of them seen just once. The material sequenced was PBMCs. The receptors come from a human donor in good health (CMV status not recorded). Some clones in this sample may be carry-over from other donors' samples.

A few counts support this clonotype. CDR3 in DNA: TGCAGCGTTGACGGGGGGGCTCCCTCCTACAATGAGCAGTTCTTC. Residues: CSVDGGAPSYNEQFF. The V gene is TRBV29-1, the J gene TRBJ2-1; 8 nucleotides align to TRBD2. The CDR3 is 15 residues long. CDR1 SQVTM and CDR2 ANQGSEA come from the germline V gene. Losses at the gene ends were 3 bases for V and 0 bases for J; bases not matched to a gene: 4.

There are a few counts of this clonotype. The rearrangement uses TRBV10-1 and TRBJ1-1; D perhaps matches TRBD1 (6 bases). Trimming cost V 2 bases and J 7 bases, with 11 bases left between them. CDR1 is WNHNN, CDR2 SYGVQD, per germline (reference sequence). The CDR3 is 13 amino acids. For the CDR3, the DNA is TGCGCCAGCAGTGAGAGGGGGTCGAGTGAAGCTTTCTTT. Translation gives CASSERGSSEAFF.

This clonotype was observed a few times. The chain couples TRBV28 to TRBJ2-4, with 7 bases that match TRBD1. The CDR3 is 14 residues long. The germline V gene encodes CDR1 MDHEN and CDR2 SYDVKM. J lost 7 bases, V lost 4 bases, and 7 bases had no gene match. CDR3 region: CASSSNRGWNIQYF. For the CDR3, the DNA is TGTGCCAGCAGTTCAAACAGGGGATGGAACATTCAGTACTTC.

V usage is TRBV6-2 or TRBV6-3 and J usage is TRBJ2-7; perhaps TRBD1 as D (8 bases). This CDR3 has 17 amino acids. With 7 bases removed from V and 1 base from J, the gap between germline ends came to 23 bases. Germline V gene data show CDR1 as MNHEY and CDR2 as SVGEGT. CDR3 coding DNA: TGTGCCAGCACCCTCTACGGGGGGACAGGATTTTCCTACGAGCAGTACTTC. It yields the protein CASTLYGGTGFSYEQYF.

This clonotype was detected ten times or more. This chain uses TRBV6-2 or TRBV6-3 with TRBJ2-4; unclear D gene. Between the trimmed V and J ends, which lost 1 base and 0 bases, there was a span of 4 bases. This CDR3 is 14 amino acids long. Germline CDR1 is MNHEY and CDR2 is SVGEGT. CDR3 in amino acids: CASSYYLAKNIQYF. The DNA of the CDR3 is TGTGCCAGCAGTTACTACCTAGCCAAAAACATTCAGTACTTC.

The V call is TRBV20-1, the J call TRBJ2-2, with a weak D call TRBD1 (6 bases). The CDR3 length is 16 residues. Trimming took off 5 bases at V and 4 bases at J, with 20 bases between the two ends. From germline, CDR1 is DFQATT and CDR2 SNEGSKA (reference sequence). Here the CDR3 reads CSAHPSGAVTTGELFF. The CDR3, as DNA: TGCAGTGCTCACCCATCAGGGGCCGTAACCACCGGGGAGCTGTTTTTT.

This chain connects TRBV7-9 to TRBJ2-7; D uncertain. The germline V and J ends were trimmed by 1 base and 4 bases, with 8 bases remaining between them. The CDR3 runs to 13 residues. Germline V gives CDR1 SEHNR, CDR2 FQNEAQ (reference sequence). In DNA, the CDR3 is TGTGCCAGCAGCTTAGGGTTCCCTTACGAGCAGTACTTC. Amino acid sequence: CASSLGFPYEQYF.

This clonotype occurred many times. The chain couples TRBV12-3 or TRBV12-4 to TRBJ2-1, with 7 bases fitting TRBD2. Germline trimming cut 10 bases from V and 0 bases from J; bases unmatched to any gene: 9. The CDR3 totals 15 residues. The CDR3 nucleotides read TGTGCCACCACTAAAGCGGGATCCTCCTACAATGAGCAGTTCTTC. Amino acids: CATTKAGSSYNEQFF.

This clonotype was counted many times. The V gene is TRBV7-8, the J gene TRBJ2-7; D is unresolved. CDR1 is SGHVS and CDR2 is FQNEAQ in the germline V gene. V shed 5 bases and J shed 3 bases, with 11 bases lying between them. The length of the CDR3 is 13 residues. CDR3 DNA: TGTGCCAGCAGCCCCGGCGGAGTCTACGAGCAGTACTTC. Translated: CASSPGGVYEQYF. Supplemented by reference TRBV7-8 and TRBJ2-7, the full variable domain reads GAGVSQSPRYKVAKRGQDVALRCDPISGHVSLFWYQQALGQGPEFLTYFQNEAQLDKSGLPSDRFFAERPEGSVSTLKIQRTQQEDSAVYLCASSPGGVYEQYFGPGTRLTVT.

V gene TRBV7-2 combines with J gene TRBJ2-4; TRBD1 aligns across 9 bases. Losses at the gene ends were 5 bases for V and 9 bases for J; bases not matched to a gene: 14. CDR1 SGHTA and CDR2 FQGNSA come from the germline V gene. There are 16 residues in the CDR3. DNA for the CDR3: TGTGCCAGCAGCATTTTACAGGGGGCGCATTATATCATTCAGTACTTC. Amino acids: CASSILQGAHYIIQYF. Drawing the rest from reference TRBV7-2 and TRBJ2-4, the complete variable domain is GAGVSQSPSNKVTEKGKDVELRCDPISGHTALYWYRQSLGQGLEFLIYFQGNSAPDKSGLPSDRFSAERTGGSVSTLTIQRTQQEDSAVYLCASSILQGAHYIIQYFGAGTRLSVL.